These T cell receptor beta chains were read from a single sample in a study of T cells in narcolepsy. Sequencing used immunoSEQ multiplex PCR; TCRdb keeps in-frame clones, though not all of them. The table has 20,000 to 25,000 clones, about 90% seen once; the top ten hold roughly 0.99%. The specimen sequenced was CD45RA- memory CD4+ T cells from PBMCs. Source of these receptors: a human donor with narcolepsy. Each CDR3 is given with its conserved first and last residue. A D gene is named only where the DNA matches it firmly. Expanded clones are given a class, and other clones once, few, many or no size at all.

NA	TRBV4-1	TRBJ2-2	TRBD2	TGCGCCAGCAGCCAACATAGCGGGAGAAGGGCCGGGGAGCTGTTTTTT	CASSQHSGRRAGELFF
NA	TRBV7-8	TRBJ2-7	TRBD1	TGTGCCAGCAGCTTAGAGGGACAGGCGAACTCCTACGAGCAGTACTTC	CASSLEGQANSYEQYF
few	TRBV5-6	TRBJ2-5	TRBD2	TGTGCCAGCACCCCCCTCTCTAGCGGAATAAAGCAAGAGACCCAGTACTTC	CASTPLSSGIKQETQYF
NA	TRBV7-6	TRBJ1-2	TRBD1	TGTGCCAGCAGCTTAGACGGTGAGACAGGGACGTATGGCTACACCTTC	CASSLDGETGTYGYTF
NA	TRBV2	TRBJ2-1	NA	TGTGCCAGCAGTGAATGGGGGGGCCTAAACAATGAGCAGTTCTTC	CASSEWGGLNNEQFF
NA	TRBV6-5	TRBJ1-1	TRBD1	TGTGCCAGCAGGGGGACAGATAACACTGAAGCTTTCTTT	CASRGTDNTEAFF
NA	TRBV30	TRBJ2-3	NA	TGTGCCTGGAGTGTGGGACTGAGCACAGATACGCAGTATTTT	CAWSVGLSTDTQYF
NA	TRBV4-2	TRBJ2-5	TRBD2	TGTGCCAGCAGCCAGGGGCCAGTGGGGGGGACCGAGACTAAAGAGACCCAGTACTTC	CASSQGPVGGTETKETQYF
NA	TRBV28	TRBJ2-2	NA	TGTGCCAGCAGTCCGGAGGGAGCCAGTAAGGCCGGGGAGCTGTTTTTT	CASSPEGASKAGELFF
NA	TRBV7-9	TRBJ1-3	NA	TGTGCCAGCAGCCGGACCCCCGGGTTGTACACCATATATTTT	CASSRTPGLYTIYF
NA	TRBV5-1	TRBJ1-5	NA	TGCGCCAGCAGTCCTATCCCTTCCGACCAGCCCCAGCATTTT	CASSPIPSDQPQHF
once	TRBV6-6	TRBJ2-1	TRBD1	TGTGCCAGCAGTCAGGGACAGTCAGACGACAATGAGCAGTTCTTC	CASSQGQSDDNEQFF
NA	TRBV5-6	TRBJ2-7	TRBD1	TGTGCCAGCAGCAGTACCCACAGGGGGCGAGGATTAAGGGAGCAGTACTTC	CASSSTHRGRGLREQYF
NA	TRBV19	TRBJ2-5	NA	TGTGCCAGTAGTATGCCACCGAGGGGAGAGACCCAGTACTTC	CASSMPPRGETQYF
NA	TRBV29-1	TRBJ2-1	NA	TGCAGCGTTGGCGTCTCGATCTACAATGAGCAGTTCTTC	CSVGVSIYNEQFF
NA	TRBV5-4	TRBJ2-3	NA	TGTGCCAGCAGCTTGAGCGCAGATACGCAGTATTTT	CASSLSADTQYF
NA	TRBV5-1	TRBJ2-1	NA	TGCGCCAGCAGCCTGACCCGGGGCTACAATGAGCAGTTCTTC	CASSLTRGYNEQFF
NA	TRBV7-2	TRBJ1-5	NA	TGTGCCAGCAGCCGTCGGATGGATCAGCCCCAGCATTTT	CASSRRMDQPQHF
NA	TRBV5-1	TRBJ2-2	NA	TGCGCCAGCAGCTTGTTAGTCACAGGGAACACCGGGGAGCTGTTTTTT	CASSLLVTGNTGELFF
NA	TRBV7-2	TRBJ2-3	NA	TGTGCCAGCAGCTTCTCCCTGCGAGATACGCAGTATTTT	CASSFSLRDTQYF
NA	TRBV16	TRBJ1-5	NA	TGTGCCAGCAGCCAAAGGGCAAATCAGCCCCAGCATTTT	CASSQRANQPQHF
few	TRBV4-2	TRBJ1-4	TRBD1	TGTGCCAGCAGCCAGGGGGGGACAGATCTTGAAAAACTGTTTTTT	CASSQGGTDLEKLFF
NA	TRBV2	TRBJ2-5	NA	TGTGCCAGCAGTGAACAAGAGACCCAGTACTTC	CASSEQETQYF
NA	TRBV2	TRBJ1-1	NA	TGTGCCAGCAGTCTGAACACTGAAGCTTTCTTT	CASSLNTEAFF
NA	TRBV13	TRBJ1-1	TRBD1	TGTGCCAGCAGCTTAGAACAGGGGGCGCAACATGGAACTGAAGCTTTCTTT	CASSLEQGAQHGTEAFF
NA	TRBV19	TRBJ1-5	TRBD1	TGTGCCAGTAGAAATGGGGGGACAGTCGCTCAGCCCCAGCATTTT	CASRNGGTVAQPQHF
NA	TRBV9	TRBJ1-1	NA	TGTGCCAGCAGCGTAGAAACGGGCACTGAAGCTTTCTTT	CASSVETGTEAFF
NA	TRBV30	TRBJ1-5	NA	TGTGCCTGGAGACCGAATAGCAATCAGCCCCAGCATTTT	CAWRPNSNQPQHF